These T cell receptor beta chains were read from a single sample in a study of control samples from healthy donors and cancer patients. The protocol was immunoSEQ multiplex PCR, while the TCRdb copy is restricted to in-frame clones and leaves out a portion. The table has fewer than 30,000 clones, approximately 85% seen once. Sequences were obtained from PBMCs. The receptors shown here come from a woman between 55 and 75 years old with head and neck cancer. Each CDR3 is given with its conserved first and last residue. A D gene is named only where the DNA matches it firmly.

j_call v_call d_call cdr3_nt cdr3_aa
TRBJ1-5 TRBV2 - TGTGCCAGCACAAGGGGCAGGGGATCGCAGCCCCAGCATTTT CASTRGRGSQPQHF
TRBJ1-1 TRBV5-1 - TGCGCCAGCAAGAGTCAGGGGAACACTGAAGCTTTCTTT CASKSQGNTEAFF
TRBJ2-5 TRBV7-8 TRBD2 TGTGCCAGCAGCTTAGCGAGGGTAGCGGGAGTACGGGAGACCCAGTACTTC CASSLARVAGVRETQYF
TRBJ1-4 TRBV2 TRBD1 TGTGCCAGCACTAGGACAGGCGGTGATGAAAAACTGTTTTTT CASTRTGGDEKLFF
TRBJ1-2 TRBV7-2 - TGTGCCAGCAGCTTAGATGTCCTATATGGCTACACCTTC CASSLDVLYGYTF
TRBJ2-3 TRBV7-2 - TGTGCCAGCAGCTTTTCGGTTTTTAGCGTTCCTAGCACAGATACGCAGTATTTT CASSFSVFSVPSTDTQYF
TRBJ2-2 TRBV5-6 TRBD2 TGTGCCAGCAGCTTGGGACTAGCGGGAGTAGGCGGGGAGCTGTTTTTT CASSLGLAGVGGELFF
TRBJ1-1 TRBV7-2 TRBD1 TGTGCCAGCAGCTTAGAAAGGGGGCTATTTGAAGCTTTCTTT CASSLERGLFEAFF
TRBJ2-5 TRBV6-2/TRBV6-3 TRBD2 TGTGCCAGCAGTTTGGGTCGGGGGGGGCAAGAGACCCAGTACTTC CASSLGRGGQETQYF
TRBJ2-3 TRBV4-3 - TGCGCCAGCAGCCAAAGGGGGGACACCAGCACAGATACGCAGTATTTT CASSQRGDTSTDTQYF
TRBJ2-1 TRBV4-1 TRBD2 TGCGCCAGCAGCCAACCGACTAGCGGGGATAATGAGCAGTTCTTC CASSQPTSGDNEQFF
TRBJ2-2 TRBV24-1 TRBD2 TGTGCCACCAGTGACCCTGGGGAGGGTTGGACCGGGGAGCTGTTTTTT CATSDPGEGWTGELFF
TRBJ1-4 TRBV5-1 TRBD1 TGCGCCAGCAGCGGGGGACAGACAACTAATGAAAAACTGTTTTTT CASSGGQTTNEKLFF
TRBJ1-1 TRBV3-1/TRBV3-2 - TGTGCCAGCAGCCAAGAAAGTGGTCCCGCTGAAGCTTTCTTT CASSQESGPAEAFF
TRBJ1-6 TRBV7-2 - TGTGCCAGCAGCCCAGGGTGGCACCTCCACTTT CASSPGWHLHF
TRBJ2-5 TRBV7-3 - TGTGCCAGCAGCTTAGGTGCTCAAGAGACCCAGTACTTC CASSLGAQETQYF